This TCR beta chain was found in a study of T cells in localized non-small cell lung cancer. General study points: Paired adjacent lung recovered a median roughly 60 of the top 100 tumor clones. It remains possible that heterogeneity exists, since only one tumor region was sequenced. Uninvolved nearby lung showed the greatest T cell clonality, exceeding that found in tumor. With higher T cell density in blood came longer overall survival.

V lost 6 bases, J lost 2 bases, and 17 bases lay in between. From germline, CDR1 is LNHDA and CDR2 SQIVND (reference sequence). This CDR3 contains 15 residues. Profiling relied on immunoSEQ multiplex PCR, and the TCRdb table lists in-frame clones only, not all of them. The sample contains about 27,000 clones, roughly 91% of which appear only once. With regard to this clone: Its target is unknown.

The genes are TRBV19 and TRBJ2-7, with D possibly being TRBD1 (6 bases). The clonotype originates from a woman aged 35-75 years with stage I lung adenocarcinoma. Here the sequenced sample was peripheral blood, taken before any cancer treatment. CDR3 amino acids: CASSHTGITPYEQYF. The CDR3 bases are TGTGCCAGTAGCCACACAGGGATAACACCCTACGAGCAGTACTTC. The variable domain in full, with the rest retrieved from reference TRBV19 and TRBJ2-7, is DGGITQSPKYLFRKEGQNVTLSCEQNLNHDAMYWYRQDPGQGLRLIYYSQIVNDFQKGDIAEGYSVSREKKESFPLTVTSAQKNPTAFYLCASSHTGITPYEQYFGPGTRLTVT.